The entry below gives a single T cell receptor (beta chain) sequence along with its context. This clone's antigen is unknown. Base qualities are not provided; no much larger clone lies one nucleotide away. The record originates from a study of blood T cell repertoires in COVID-19 (dated by TCRdb to 2018 to 2020). Looking at the study overall: Collaborator samples came from the United States, Italy and Spain and covered acute and convalescent phases of COVID-19. The material from the prospective study consisted of cDNA or gDNA derived from T cells, B-cell-depleted T cells, or PBMCs. The dataset comprised deeply sampled blood TCRbeta repertoires from subjects exposed to, actively infected with, or recovered from COVID-19. A freely available public database, intended as a resource for researchers studying the immune response to SARS-CoV-2, is where the repertoires were released. Samples were obtained from the ongoing ImmuneRACE study (first 160 participants) and from about 1,300 subjects provided by 6 global collaborators. A de-identified subject ID, COVID-19 status, age in years and sex were almost always included in the sample metadata. HLA class I and class II types, where available, came from metadata supplied by the sample provider rather than from assay-based typing.

What the authors observed across the whole study: How much clinical and demographic metadata was included differed by source and by participant, and the metadata was provided uncurated.

The immunoSEQ Assay, a bias-controlled multiplex PCR, was used to amplify TCRbeta CDR3 regions from genomic DNA. The study's own analysis went as follows. The number of nucleated cells in each sample was estimated from the amplification of reference gene primers within the assay. To quantify the absolute abundance of each unique TCRbeta CDR3 rearrangement, sequence reads were collapsed and filtered. Productive Simpson clonality was computed per sample as the square root of Simpson's diversity index over productive rearrangements. TCRdb took this table from immuneACCESS and kept in-frame rearrangements with V and J called. Such tables lack part of the clones; where checked against another copy, unresolved V genes explain under half of the gap, and the rest is unexplained. V and J calls and clone size are copied from that table; D and trimming were computed from the DNA. Present in this sample are fewer than 250,000 clones, 70% to 85% of which were seen just once. The ten top clones hold 3.2% of the sample.

V is trimmed back by 0 bases and J by 9 bases, and the junction contains 4 bases that no gene match accounts for. Measured from the cysteine to the phenylalanine, the CDR3 is 14 residues long. Kept here is only the CDR3 DNA, which spans 42 bases and is read in frame from base 1. Sequences SGHTS (CDR1) and YDEGEE (CDR2) are obtained from the germline V gene. In the prospective study, participants were roughly 18 to 90 years old, resided in about two dozen geographic areas of the United States, and were enrolled through a virtual design. To assign participants to cohorts, the prospective study relied on clinical history that participants themselves reported in a screening survey and a study questionnaire. ImmuneRACE Cohort 3 recovered participants were defined by two consecutive negative NP/OP PCR tests, healthcare professional clearance, or symptom resolution. In the prospective study, whole blood, serum and a nasopharyngeal or oropharyngeal swab were collected from each participant by mobile phlebotomists. Over an approximately 2-month period, participants in the prospective study had the option of providing additional blood draws and questionnaires. Blood samples from the prospective study were shipped frozen or at room temperature prior to DNA extraction.

The clonotype originates from a woman aged 30 to 39 who had recovered from COVID-19. Sequencing was performed on PBMCs or T cells enriched from blood (not recorded which). The rearrangement joined TRBV5-8 to TRBJ1-5; TRBD1 matches 9 bases in the middle. The sequence in DNA is TGTGCCAGCAGCTTGGGAGGACAGGGGCCGCCCCAGCATTTT. It codes for CASSLGGQGPPQHF.